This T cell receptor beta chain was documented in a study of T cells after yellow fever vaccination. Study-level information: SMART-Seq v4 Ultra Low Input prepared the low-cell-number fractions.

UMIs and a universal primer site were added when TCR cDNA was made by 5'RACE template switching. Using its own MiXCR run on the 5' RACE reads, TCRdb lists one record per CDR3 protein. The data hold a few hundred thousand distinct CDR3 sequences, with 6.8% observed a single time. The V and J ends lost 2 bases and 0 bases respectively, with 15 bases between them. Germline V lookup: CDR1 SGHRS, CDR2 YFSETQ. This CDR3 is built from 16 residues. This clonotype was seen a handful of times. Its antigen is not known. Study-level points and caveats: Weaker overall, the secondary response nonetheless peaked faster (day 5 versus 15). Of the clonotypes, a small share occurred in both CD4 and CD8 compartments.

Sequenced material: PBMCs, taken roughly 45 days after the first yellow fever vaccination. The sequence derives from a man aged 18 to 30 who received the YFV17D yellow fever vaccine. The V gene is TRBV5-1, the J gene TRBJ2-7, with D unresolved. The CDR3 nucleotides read TGCGCCAGCAGCTTATCGGTCGGGTCCTACTCCTACGAGCAGTACTTC. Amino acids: CASSLSVGSYSYEQYF.